These T cell receptor beta chains were read from a single sample in a study of blood T cell repertoires in COVID-19. Here immunoSEQ multiplex PCR was the method, and the copy in TCRdb shows in-frame clones only, minus some. The table includes about 290,000 clones, about 82% detected once. Sequenced: peripheral blood. Receptor source: a woman aged 45-59 years with active or convalescent COVID-19. CDR3s include the opening cysteine and the closing phenylalanine or tryptophan. D genes are given only for firm matches. Some rows mark clone size as missing; the rest say once, few, many or name a class of expanded clone.

D gene,J gene,V gene,clone size,CDR3 DNA,CDR3 protein
-,TRBJ1-2,TRBV6-5,few,TGTGCCACCTCCGGAGGGATCTATGGCTACACCTTC,CATSGGIYGYTF
-,TRBJ1-2,TRBV20-1,-,TGCAGTGCTAGTACCGGGGACTATGGCTACACCTTC,CSASTGDYGYTF
TRBD1,TRBJ1-3,TRBV9,-,TGTGCCAGCAGCACCTTCGGACAGGGCGAAAACACCATATATTTT,CASSTFGQGENTIYF
-,TRBJ1-2,TRBV2,once,TGTGCCAGCAGTGAAGACAGAAACTATGGCTACACCTTC,CASSEDRNYGYTF
-,TRBJ1-2,TRBV24-1,-,TGTGCCACCAGTGAGCGTGGGGCAGGAGCCGGTGGCTACACCTTC,CATSERGAGAGGYTF
-,TRBJ2-2,TRBV2,-,TGTGCCAGCAGGAGGGACATCAACACCGGGGAGCTGTTTTTT,CASRRDINTGELFF
-,TRBJ1-5,TRBV5-1,-,TGCGCCAGCAGTTTGTCGCCGGGAGGAAATCAGCCCCAGCATTTT,CASSLSPGGNQPQHF
-,TRBJ1-2,TRBV7-9,-,TGTGCCAGCAGCTTAGGGACATTCTATGGCTACACCTTC,CASSLGTFYGYTF
TRBD2,TRBJ2-1,TRBV5-4,-,TGTGCCAGCAGCCTCGTGGGACTAGCGGACAATGAGCAGTTCTTC,CASSLVGLADNEQFF
-,TRBJ2-1,TRBV6-5,-,TGTGCCAGCAGTTACTCTCCAGGGAGGTCAGGTGAGCAGTTCTTC,CASSYSPGRSGEQFF
-,TRBJ2-7,TRBV15,-,TGTGCCACCAGCAGAGACAGGGGCTACGAGCAGTACTTC,CATSRDRGYEQYF
TRBD2,TRBJ2-2,TRBV27,once,TGTGCCAGCAGTCCGACCGGGACTAGAATCACCGGGGAGCTGTTTTTT,CASSPTGTRITGELFF
TRBD2,TRBJ2-1,TRBV7-2,-,TGTGCCAGCAGGCGGGGGGGGAGGCCACCCAATGAGCAGTTCTTC,CASRRGGRPPNEQFF
TRBD2,TRBJ2-3,TRBV18,-,TGTGCCAGCTCACCACTGGCGGGAGACACAGATACGCAGTATTTT,CASSPLAGDTDTQYF